This record looks at one T cell receptor (beta chain) sequence and its context. Its antigen remains unknown. This specimen belongs to a study of graft-versus-host responses after intestinal transplantation. Study at large: Recipients had transplants, and these were multivisceral, liver-intestinal, or isolated intestinal. The recipients all started with anti-thymocyte globulin induction and then took tacrolimus and steroids for roughly 3 years. General study points: Maximum circulating GvH clone levels tracked with early post-transplant HvG decreases. GvH clones occurred in recipient marrow; some first appeared in ileum or blood.

Method: immunoSEQ multiplex PCR; TCRdb's copy keeps in-frame clones and lacks some. This table holds nearly 45,000 clones, over 75% found once. Trimming took off 7 bases at V and 3 bases at J, with 13 bases between the two ends. CDR3 length: 14 residues. From germline, CDR1 is MDHEN and CDR2 SYDVKM. The source of this sequence is a human patient who received an intestinal transplant, so some T cells may come from the graft donor. Sequences were derived from PBMCs, sampled 524 days after transplant. The chain links TRBV28 to TRBJ1-5; D gene ambiguous. CDR3 DNA: TGTGCCAGCATGAGAGGCAGGCACAATCAGCCCCAGCATTTT. It codes for CASMRGRHNQPQHF.